The next 21 T cell receptor beta chains were all read from a single sample in a study of CD8 T cells in Susac syndrome. RNA amounts of roughly 0.45 to 1 ug underwent reverse transcription with random hexamers. Each CDR3 protein is one row after TCRdb ran MiXCR on the immunoSEQ multiplex PCR reads. In the table there are under 200,000 distinct CDR3 sequences, more than 85% of which are singletons. Sequenced material: CD4+ T cells from PBMCs. These receptors all come from a human donor with Susac syndrome.

V gene TRBV18 combines with J gene TRBJ2-5; 9 bases fit TRBD1. The J segment lost 2 bases and the V segment lost 0 bases, leaving 4 bases of the junction unmatched. The CDR3 is made up of 16 amino acids. Germline-derived CDR1 and CDR2 are KGHSH and LQKENI. CDR3 loop: CASSPPPGQGQETQYF. CDR3 in DNA: TGTGCCAGCTCACCACCACCGGGACAGGGACAAGAGACCCAGTACTTC.

This clonotype was recorded once. The chain employs TRBV19 and TRBJ2-1; D might be TRBD2 (6 bases). Between the trimmed V and J ends, which lost 3 bases and 3 bases, there was a span of 15 bases. The CDR3 loop spans 16 amino acids. The germline V gene has CDR1 LNHDA and CDR2 SQIVND (reference sequence). The CDR3 nucleotides are TGTGCCAGTAGTATCGGAGGGCGGTGGGGCTACAATGAGCAGTTCTTC. This sequence encodes CASSIGGRWGYNEQFF.

The rearrangement links TRBV19 to TRBJ2-3, with D unresolved. Germline CDR1 is LNHDA and CDR2 is SQIVND (reference sequence). With 6 bases removed from V and 6 bases from J, the gap between germline ends came to 13 bases. CDR3 size: 13 residues. The CDR3 DNA follows: TGTGCCAGTAGCATGCGATGGTTTGATACGCAGTATTTT. It translates to CASSMRWFDTQYF.

The V and J genes are TRBV7-6 and TRBJ1-2; a weak D match, TRBD1 (5 bases). V lost 5 bases, J lost 8 bases, and 15 bases lay in between. Germline V gives CDR1 SGHVS, CDR2 FNYEAQ. The CDR3 extends over 13 amino acids. The CDR3 region is CASSGWTKDGYTF. DNA of the CDR3: TGTGCCAGCAGCGGATGGACAAAGGACGGCTACACCTTC.

The V call is TRBV3-1, the J call TRBJ2-2; TRBD1 or TRBD2 may be the D gene (5 bases each). Germline-derived CDR1 and CDR2 are LGHDT and YNNKEL (reference sequence). The CDR3 totals 15 residues. The germline V and J ends were trimmed by 5 bases and 4 bases, with 14 bases remaining between them. The CDR3, as DNA: TGTGCCAGCAGCGCCCGGGACGGCCGCACCGGGGAGCTGTTTTTT. Translated, it gives CASSARDGRTGELFF.

This clonotype was observed a handful of times. The chain is built from TRBV5-6 and TRBJ2-6; D not resolved. CDR1 and CDR2 from the germline V gene are SGHDT and YYEEEE. The V gene lost 3 bases and the J gene lost 2 bases, with 0 bases spanning the gap. This CDR3 spans 12 amino acids. The CDR3, as DNA: TGTGCCAGCAGCTCTGGGGCCAACGTCCTGACTTTC. As protein: CASSSGANVLTF. Combining the CDR3 with reference TRBV5-6 and TRBJ2-6 gives the whole variable domain DAGVTQSPTHLIKTRGQQVTLRCSPKSGHDTVSWYQQALGQGPQFIFQYYEEEERQRGNFPDRFSGHQFPNYSSELNVNALLLGDSALYLCASSSGANVLTFGAGSRLTVL.

This chain joins TRBV3-1 and TRBJ2-7; 10 positions agree with TRBD2. Trimming at V came to 4 bases and at J to 5 bases, leaving 5 bases not matched to a gene. Germline V gene data show CDR1 as LGHDT and CDR2 as YNNKEL (reference sequence). The CDR3 is 14 residues long. CDR3 nucleotide sequence: TGTGCCAGCAGCCGTCTAGCGGGAGAAGACGAGCAGTACTTC. It codes for CASSRLAGEDEQYF.

The genes are TRBV7-2 and TRBJ2-7; 13 bases match TRBD2. Germline assignment: CDR1 SGHTA and CDR2 FQGNSA. The CDR3 extends over 17 amino acids. V trimming: 4 bases; J trimming: 1 base; junction bases outside the gene matches: 7. The CDR3 bases are TGTGCCAGCAGCTATACTAGCGGGAGGGCCGGGTCCTACGAGCAGTACTTC. It translates to CASSYTSGRAGSYEQYF.

This clonotype occurred a few times. V is TRBV5-1 and J is TRBJ1-2; possible D gene TRBD1, 5 bases. Trimming took 0 bases from V and 4 from J, leaving 7 bases between them. Germline assignment: CDR1 SGHRS and CDR2 YFSETQ. The CDR3 contains 13 residues. The CDR3 loop reads CASSLEDIYGYTF. In DNA form, the CDR3 reads TGCGCCAGCAGCTTGGAGGACATCTATGGCTACACCTTC.

The chain couples TRBV10-3 to TRBJ2-1, with TRBD2 matching over 7 bases. Germline loops: CDR1 ENHRY, CDR2 SYGVKD. V was clipped by 7 bases and J by 8 bases; unmatched bases: 14. The CDR3 totals 15 residues. This CDR3 is CAITPRGGSTDEQFF. CDR3 in DNA: TGTGCCATCACCCCAAGGGGCGGGAGTACCGATGAGCAGTTCTTC.

The CDR3 coding sequence is TGTGCCAGCAGCTTGGGGACAGTATCTCGTGCTATGGGCTACACCTTC. Translating it yields CASSLGTVSRAMGYTF. The chain links TRBV7-9 to TRBJ1-2; 7 bases map to TRBD1. From germline, CDR1 is SEHNR and CDR2 FQNEAQ (reference sequence). J gave up 8 bases and V 3 bases, and 15 bases lay outside the gene matches. This CDR3 is 16 amino acids long.

The V call is TRBV6-2 or TRBV6-3, the J call TRBJ2-3; D is perhaps TRBD1 (5 bases). The CDR3 spans 15 residues. Germline CDR1 and CDR2: MNHEY and SVGEGT. Trimming stripped 5 bases from V and 3 bases from J, with 15 bases between. The CDR3 reads CASSGHQPGTDTQYF. In DNA, the CDR3 is TGTGCCAGCAGTGGACACCAACCCGGGACAGATACGCAGTATTTT.

The chain links TRBV30 to TRBJ1-4, with D unresolved. Trimming left V 6 bases short and J 4 bases short, with 12 bases between. The V gene's germline CDR1 is GTSNPN and CDR2 SVGIG (reference sequence). This CDR3 spans 13 amino acids. The CDR3 sequence is CACSGWGNEKLFF. In DNA form, the CDR3 reads TGTGCCTGCTCGGGGTGGGGTAATGAAAAACTGTTTTTT.

The chain is built from TRBV2 and TRBJ1-2; no clear D. The CDR3 is 16 residues long. Per the germline V gene, CDR1 is SNHLY and CDR2 is FYNNEI. The V and J ends lost 4 bases and 4 bases respectively, with 19 bases between them. The CDR3 loop is CASSAQTLESSYGYTF. CDR3 nucleotide sequence: TGTGCCAGCAGTGCCCAGACTCTAGAAAGTAGCTATGGCTACACCTTC. Supplemented by reference TRBV2 and TRBJ1-2, the full variable domain reads EPEVTQTPSHQVTQMGQEVILRCVPISNHLYFYWYRQILGQKVEFLVSFYNNEISEKSEIFDDQFSVERPDGSNFTLKIRSTKLEDSAMYFCASSAQTLESSYGYTFGSGTRLTVV.

The rearrangement joins TRBV25-1 to TRBJ1-2, with D uncertain. CDR1 is MGHDK and CDR2 is SYGVNS in the germline V gene. The CDR3 sequence is 11 residues long. Between the trimmed V and J ends, which lost 7 bases and 1 base, there was a span of 4 bases. CDR3 nucleotides: TGTGCCAGCATGGGTAACTATGGCTACACCTTC. This gives the protein CASMGNYGYTF.

The CDR3 sequence is CAISEEQGVNTEAFF. The CDR3 DNA follows: TGTGCCATCAGTGAAGAACAGGGGGTTAATACTGAAGCTTTCTTT. The chain combines TRBV10-3 with TRBJ1-1; 8 bases are shared with TRBD1. Germline V gives CDR1 ENHRY, CDR2 SYGVKD. The CDR3 totals 15 residues. Unmatched junction bases numbered 8, after V lost 3 bases and J lost 5 bases.

The V gene is TRBV6-5, the J gene TRBJ1-2, with TRBD1 matching over 9 bases. The CDR3 extends over 14 amino acids. J lost 7 bases, V lost 6 bases, and 9 bases had no gene match. Germline CDR1 and CDR2: MNHEY and SVGAGI. Written as DNA, the CDR3 is TGTGCCAGCAGGGAGAGGGACAGGGAGACTGGCTACACCTTC. Amino acids: CASRERDRETGYTF.

This sequence joins TRBV10-3 and TRBJ1-2, with TRBD1 as a possible D gene (6 bases). The CDR3 spans 12 residues. CDR1 and CDR2 (germline): ENHRY, SYGVKD. V was clipped by 8 bases and J by 5 bases, with 12 bases between them. CDR3 protein: CAISRDIYGYTF. The CDR3 nucleotides read TGTGCCATCTCCCGGGACATATATGGCTACACCTTC.

V is TRBV12-3 or TRBV12-4 and J is TRBJ2-7, with D possibly matching TRBD2 (7 bases). V lost 6 bases and J 5 bases, leaving 20 bases between the germline ends. This CDR3 has 15 amino acids. The CDR3 DNA reads as TGTGCCAGCAGCCCCCGAACCAGGGGAGGGGACGAGCAGTACTTC. This translates into CASSPRTRGGDEQYF.

The rearrangement uses TRBV5-1 and TRBJ1-1, with D possibly TRBD1 on 6 matching bases. CDR1 and CDR2 (germline): SGHRS, YFSETQ. CDR3 length: 14 amino acids. V gave up 7 bases and J gave up 4 bases, with 17 bases separating them. CDR3 sequence reads: CASDPGHQTTEAFF. DNA of the CDR3: TGCGCCAGCGATCCGGGACACCAAACCACTGAAGCTTTCTTT.

The V call is TRBV28, the J call TRBJ2-2, with 12 bases that match TRBD2. This CDR3 contains 16 residues. Germline-derived CDR1 and CDR2 are MDHEN and SYDVKM. V shed 6 bases and J 4 bases; nucleotides not matched to a gene: 6. CDR3 sequence (DNA): TGTGCCAGCAGACAAGGACTAGCGGGACCCACCGGGGAGCTGTTTTTT. Its translation: CASRQGLAGPTGELFF.